This T cell receptor (beta chain) was obtained from a study of T cell responses to AZD1222 COVID-19 vaccine (dated by TCRdb to about 2021). The study in broad terms: TCR sequencing was performed for more than 230 trial participants, of whom about 200 were given two doses of AZD1222 and some 26 were given two doses of MenACWY control vaccine. Trial participants were enrolled by age into subgroups of 18-55, 56-69 and 70-plus years, and roughly 160, 29 and 62 TCR-sequenced participants, respectively, were included in these subgroups. Study-wide findings and limitations: Reportedly, close to half of the unique spike-specific TCRs recognized epitopes lying outside the regions that are mutated in the B.1.351 and B.1.1.7 variants. In the small 56-69-year group, the increase in depth fell short of significance, most likely because of low power. The vaccine-associated CD4 TCRs covered the entire spike protein, and the dominant responses fell in regions 160-218 and 743-854. Because no day 14 peak-response samples were available, the repertoires could be characterized only after the peak T cell response. Spike-specific TCR breadth and depth rose significantly after two AZD1222 doses compared with day 0 and with MenACWY recipients. Participants were mostly white British and included more females than males, and it was suggested by the authors that clonal diversity may have been underestimated. Only a handful of AZD1222 recipients were SARS-CoV-2 seropositive at baseline, limiting conclusions about previously exposed vaccinees.

Regarding this clone: Its specific antigen is unknown. It has no much larger one-base neighbor in the sample; base qualities were not kept.

At the junction V is shortened by 3 bases and J by 4 bases; bases outside the gene matches: 12. Reading the germline V gene gives CDR1 SGDLS and CDR2 YYNGEE. The CDR3 sequence holds 17 residues, the cysteine and phenylalanine included. Only the CDR3 portion is preserved as DNA: 51 bases, with reading frame beginning at the first base. Sample time point, as interpreted from the label and publication: about 28 days (+/-7) after the second vaccine dose. What this sample's treatment or condition label stands for: meningococcal conjugate vaccine given as trial control. Samples from vaccinated people were obtained from the UK trials COV001 and COV002, which included a single-blind randomized controlled phase 2/3 trial of AZD1222 (ChAdOx1 nCoV-19) in healthy adults. For TCRbeta chain sequencing, PBMC samples from trial participants were taken at day 0 and at day 28 after the second dose. The CDR3 regions of human TCRbeta chains were analyzed by immunosequencing. Regarding the original processing steps: Repertoire TCRs were matched against a reference library of SARS-CoV-2-specific TCRs generated with the MIRA antigen-specificity platform. Breadth was defined as the fraction of unique TCRs that were SARS-CoV-2-associated, and depth was defined as the fraction of total T cells that were SARS-CoV-2-associated. Using the MIRA data, each spike-specific TCR was assigned both to the spike region to which the TCR was reactive and to a CD4 or CD8 class. Log10-transformed breadth and depth values were compared by one-way ANOVA with Sidak's multiple comparisons tests. Held by TCRdb, this immuneACCESS table contains in-frame sequences only and omits some clones. Under half of the omission traces to an unresolved V gene where checked; the cause of the rest is unknown. V and J calls and clone size are those listed in that table; D and trimming were worked out from the DNA. The sample yields around 220,000 clones; about 95% were counted once. The ten most abundant clones make up around 1.5% of the sample.

Recombination linked TRBV9 to TRBJ1-2, and TRBD1 matches 10 of the central bases. The receptor comes from an adult who received the MenACWY meningococcal vaccine as a control. This specimen was peripheral blood, taken 28 days after the second dose of the MenACWY control vaccine. The encoded CDR3 is CASSEGPGTGASYGYTF. The nucleotides read TGTGCCAGCAGCGAGGGACCAGGGACAGGGGCCTCCTATGGCTACACCTTC.